The rows below give T cell receptor beta chains drawn from one sample of a study of T cell repertoires in cytomegalovirus infection. Antigen specificity for these receptors is unknown. TCRdb independently ran MiXCR on the reads; one entry per CDR3 protein. The sample lists 300,000 to 400,000 distinct CDR3 sequences, almost 30% occurring once. Sequences were derived from cultured PBMCs, sampled from culture after CMV antigen stimulation. These TCRs come from a human donor in good health (CMV status not recorded). Some clones in this sample may be carry-over from other donors' samples. The CDR3 runs from the conserved cysteine through the conserved F or W. The order of the fields is CDR3 protein, CDR3 DNA, V gene, clone size, J gene, D gene. A D gene is named only where the DNA matches it firmly. Rows give clone size only sometimes, using once, few, many, or a class for an expanded clone.

CDR3 protein: CASSARDRGSAGELFF
CDR3 DNA: TGTGCCAGCAGCGCGCGGGACAGGGGTTCGGCCGGGGAGCTGTTTTTT
V gene: TRBV11-1
clone size: -
J gene: TRBJ2-2
D gene: TRBD1

CDR3 protein: CASSQGEQYF
CDR3 DNA: TGTGCCAGCAGCCAGGGCGAGCAGTACTTC
V gene: TRBV2
clone size: -
J gene: TRBJ2-7
D gene: -

CDR3 protein: CSAGNSGRATNEQFF
CDR3 DNA: TGCAGTGCTGGAAACAGCGGGAGGGCAACCAATGAGCAGTTCTTC
V gene: TRBV20-1
clone size: -
J gene: TRBJ2-1
D gene: TRBD2

CDR3 protein: CASSSGTGLAGGNYEQYF
CDR3 DNA: TGTGCCAGCAGCTCGGGTACGGGACTAGCGGGGGGTAACTACGAGCAGTACTTC
V gene: TRBV11-2
clone size: -
J gene: TRBJ2-7
D gene: TRBD2

CDR3 protein: CASSQDSLPGQDSYGYTF
CDR3 DNA: TGTGCCAGCAGCCAAGACTCTTTACCGGGACAGGATAGCTATGGCTACACCTTC
V gene: TRBV4-2
clone size: -
J gene: TRBJ1-2
D gene: TRBD1

CDR3 protein: CASSYSWGLDTEAFF
CDR3 DNA: TGTGCCAGCAGTTACTCCTGGGGGCTAGACACTGAAGCTTTCTTT
V gene: TRBV6-6
clone size: -
J gene: TRBJ1-1
D gene: -

CDR3 protein: CASSLTSAARGEQFF
CDR3 DNA: TGTGCCAGCAGCTTAACGTCTGCGGCCCGTGGGGAGCAGTTCTTC
V gene: TRBV7-3
clone size: few
J gene: TRBJ2-1
D gene: -

CDR3 protein: CSAPLSSGAQETQYF
CDR3 DNA: TGCAGTGCTCCCCTTTCTAGCGGGGCCCAAGAGACCCAGTACTTC
V gene: TRBV20-1
clone size: -
J gene: TRBJ2-5
D gene: TRBD2

CDR3 protein: CASSLTGGEPRSPLHF
CDR3 DNA: TGTGCCAGCAGTCTTACGGGAGGGGAACCCCGATCACCCCTCCACTTT
V gene: TRBV28
clone size: few
J gene: TRBJ1-6
D gene: -

CDR3 protein: CASRRGSSSYNEQFF
CDR3 DNA: TGTGCCAGCAGGAGGGGGTCTAGCTCCTACAATGAGCAGTTCTTC
V gene: TRBV25-1
clone size: -
J gene: TRBJ2-1
D gene: -

CDR3 protein: CASSKASGNTEAFF
CDR3 DNA: TGTGCCAGTAGTAAAGCTAGCGGGAACACTGAAGCTTTCTTT
V gene: TRBV19
clone size: -
J gene: TRBJ1-1
D gene: -

CDR3 protein: CASSKIDGNQPQHF
CDR3 DNA: TGTGCCAGCAGCAAAATAGACGGGAATCAGCCCCAGCATTTT
V gene: TRBV6-1
clone size: many
J gene: TRBJ1-5
D gene: -

CDR3 protein: CASSDQKGQGGADTQYF
CDR3 DNA: TGTGCCAGCAGTGATCAAAAAGGACAGGGGGGTGCAGATACGCAGTATTTT
V gene: TRBV6-1
clone size: -
J gene: TRBJ2-3
D gene: TRBD1

CDR3 protein: CASSLASGRASDEQYF
CDR3 DNA: TGTGCCAGCAGCTTAGCGAGCGGGAGGGCCTCGGATGAGCAGTACTTC
V gene: TRBV7-6
clone size: few
J gene: TRBJ2-7
D gene: TRBD2

CDR3 protein: CASKGNVGSNYGYTF
CDR3 DNA: TGTGCCAGTAAGGGGAATGTCGGGTCTAACTATGGCTACACCTTC
V gene: TRBV19
clone size: -
J gene: TRBJ1-2
D gene: -

CDR3 protein: CSAEGVPDSPLHF
CDR3 DNA: TGCAGTGCTGAGGGCGTTCCGGATTCACCCCTCCACTTT
V gene: TRBV20-1
clone size: -
J gene: TRBJ1-6
D gene: -

CDR3 protein: CASSLGLAGGTQYF
CDR3 DNA: TGTGCCAGTAGTCTAGGACTAGCGGGAGGTACGCAGTATTTT
V gene: TRBV19
clone size: few
J gene: TRBJ2-3
D gene: TRBD2

CDR3 protein: CASSLGLGNEQFF
CDR3 DNA: TGTGCCAGCAGCTTAGGTTTAGGGAATGAGCAGTTCTTC
V gene: TRBV7-9
clone size: few
J gene: TRBJ2-1
D gene: -

CDR3 protein: CASSLVAGDLHSYNEQFF
CDR3 DNA: TGTGCCAGCAGTTTAGTAGCGGGAGACCTCCACTCCTACAATGAGCAGTTCTTC
V gene: TRBV12-3/TRBV12-4
clone size: few
J gene: TRBJ2-1
D gene: TRBD2

CDR3 protein: CASSLDVRVYGYTF
CDR3 DNA: TGTGCCAGCAGCTTAGACGTACGAGTCTATGGCTACACCTTC
V gene: TRBV7-6
clone size: -
J gene: TRBJ1-2
D gene: -

CDR3 protein: CASSLYEGLNTEAFF
CDR3 DNA: TGCGCCAGCAGTCTCTACGAGGGGCTGAACACTGAAGCTTTCTTT
V gene: TRBV4-1
clone size: -
J gene: TRBJ1-1
D gene: -

CDR3 protein: CASSPGVINGYTF
CDR3 DNA: TGTGCCAGCAGCCCAGGTGTAATCAATGGCTACACCTTC
V gene: TRBV7-2
clone size: few
J gene: TRBJ1-2
D gene: -

CDR3 protein: CASSLRKGVFAKNIQYF
CDR3 DNA: TGTGCCAGCAGCTTGAGGAAGGGCGTGTTCGCCAAAAACATTCAGTACTTC
V gene: TRBV7-2
clone size: -
J gene: TRBJ2-4
D gene: -

CDR3 protein: CAISVAGGRDEQYF
CDR3 DNA: TGTGCCATCAGTGTAGCGGGGGGGCGGGACGAGCAGTACTTC
V gene: TRBV10-3
clone size: -
J gene: TRBJ2-7
D gene: TRBD2

CDR3 protein: CASSRTGGADYGYTF
CDR3 DNA: TGTGCCAGCAGCCGGACAGGGGGCGCTGACTATGGCTACACCTTC
V gene: TRBV4-2
clone size: -
J gene: TRBJ1-2
D gene: TRBD1

CDR3 protein: CASSYSEGKATEAFF
CDR3 DNA: TGTGCCAGCAGTTACTCAGAGGGGAAAGCCACTGAAGCTTTCTTT
V gene: TRBV6-6
clone size: -
J gene: TRBJ1-1
D gene: -

CDR3 protein: CASSPGTSVIQRNEQFF
CDR3 DNA: TGTGCTAGCAGCCCCGGGACTAGCGTTATCCAGCGCAATGAGCAGTTCTTC
V gene: TRBV7-7
clone size: -
J gene: TRBJ2-1
D gene: TRBD2

CDR3 protein: CASSLGRGEEKLFF
CDR3 DNA: TGTGCCAGCAGCTTGGGCAGGGGTGAGGAAAAACTGTTTTTT
V gene: TRBV5-5
clone size: -
J gene: TRBJ1-4
D gene: -

CDR3 protein: CASSPGLYEQYF
CDR3 DNA: TGTGCCAGCAGTCCAGGCCTCTACGAGCAGTACTTC
V gene: TRBV28
clone size: -
J gene: TRBJ2-7
D gene: -

CDR3 protein: CAWSATGGAYSNQPQHF
CDR3 DNA: TGTGCCTGGAGTGCGACAGGGGGCGCTTATAGCAATCAGCCCCAGCATTTT
V gene: TRBV30
clone size: many
J gene: TRBJ1-5
D gene: TRBD1

CDR3 protein: CASSLAGGQTYEQYF
CDR3 DNA: TGTGCCAGCAGCTTAGCGGGGGGACAGACCTACGAGCAGTACTTC
V gene: TRBV7-9
clone size: few
J gene: TRBJ2-7
D gene: -

CDR3 protein: CASSQEGQGALSFF
CDR3 DNA: TGTGCCAGCAGCCAAGAGGGACAAGGGGCATTGTCTTTCTTT
V gene: TRBV3-1
clone size: -
J gene: TRBJ1-1
D gene: -

CDR3 protein: CASSFAPAGEQFF
CDR3 DNA: TGTGCCAGCAGCTTCGCGCCGGCCGGAGAGCAGTTCTTC
V gene: TRBV7-2
clone size: few
J gene: TRBJ2-1
D gene: -

CDR3 protein: CASSEVGQANEKLFF
CDR3 DNA: TGTGCCAGCAGTGAAGTAGGACAAGCGAATGAAAAACTGTTTTTT
V gene: TRBV6-1
clone size: few
J gene: TRBJ1-4
D gene: -

CDR3 protein: CASSLGEGPHYGYTF
CDR3 DNA: TGTGCCAGCAGCTTAGGAGAGGGGCCCCACTATGGCTACACCTTC
V gene: TRBV11-1
clone size: once
J gene: TRBJ1-2
D gene: -

CDR3 protein: CASSAPGISNQPQHF
CDR3 DNA: TGTGCCAGCAGTGCCCCAGGGATTAGCAATCAGCCCCAGCATTTT
V gene: TRBV28
clone size: -
J gene: TRBJ1-5
D gene: -

CDR3 protein: CASSSQLVAGIDNEQFF
CDR3 DNA: TGTGCCAGCAGCTCCCAACTAGTAGCGGGGATCGATAATGAGCAGTTCTTC
V gene: TRBV7-3
clone size: few
J gene: TRBJ2-1
D gene: TRBD2